The 20 T cell receptor beta chains below were found in one sample sequenced in a study of cytomegalovirus exposure and HLA in healthy donors. The primer mix had 60 Vbeta and 13 Jbeta primers. Produced via immunoSEQ multiplex PCR; TCRdb's table is partial and in-frame only. The repertoire includes some 130,000 clones, approximately 81% of them detected once, and roughly 2% sits in the top ten. Sequenced sample: PBMCs. The receptors come from a man between 18 and 35 years old in good health and CMV-seronegative.

V gene TRBV21-1 combines with J gene TRBJ1-3; TRBD1 is the table's D call, not checked against the DNA. TRBV21-1 is designated a pseudogene. The CDR3 has 14 amino acids. The CDR3 nucleotides are TGTGCCAGCAAAACACAGGGCTCTGGAAACACCATATATTTT. Translating gives CASKTQGSGNTIYF.

This sequence joins TRBV18 and TRBJ1-3; TRBD1 might be the D (6 bases). Germline CDR1 is KGHSH and CDR2 is LQKENI. The CDR3 length is 17 residues. Trimming stripped 1 base from V and 3 bases from J, with 16 bases between. The CDR3 coding sequence is TGTGCCAGCTCACCACTCGGGGGGGGCGCCGGTGGAAACACCATATATTTT. This codes for CASSPLGGGAGGNTIYF.

This clone was picked up a small number of times. The chain carries TRBV2 and TRBJ2-1; D not certain. This CDR3 comprises 14 residues. Trimming cost V 2 bases and J 4 bases, with 9 bases left between them. The germline V gene encodes CDR1 SNHLY and CDR2 FYNNEI. In DNA form, the CDR3 reads TGTGCCAGCAGTGAAACTACACAATACAATGAGCAGTTCTTC. Its translation is CASSETTQYNEQFF.

This CDR3 is CASSPEGETQYF. Written as DNA, the CDR3 is TGCGCCAGCAGCCCCGAGGGCGAGACCCAGTACTTC. The chain employs TRBV5-1 and TRBJ2-5; TRBD2 might be the D (5 bases). Germline V CDR1 and CDR2: SGHRS, YFSETQ. This CDR3 is built from 12 residues. V was trimmed by 4 bases and J by 5 bases, leaving 9 bases between them.

In this sample, this clone turned up a few times. J is TRBJ2-3 and V is TRBV5-1; 9 positions agree with TRBD1. With 4 bases clipped from V and 3 bases from J, the junction kept 3 bases outside the gene matches. CDR1 is SGHRS, CDR2 YFSETQ, per germline. This CDR3 spans 14 amino acids. CDR3 nucleotide sequence: TGCGCCAGCAGCCCGGACAGGGGTACAGATACGCAGTATTTT. Its translation is CASSPDRGTDTQYF.

The V and J genes are TRBV4-1 and TRBJ2-3, with TRBD1 matching over 9 bases. The V segment lost 3 bases and the J segment 6 bases; nucleotides outside the gene matches: 13. The germline gives CDR1 MGHRA, CDR2 YSYEKL. The CDR3 is 17 residues long. The CDR3 sequence: CASSHPHRGRWFDTQYF. The DNA of the CDR3 is TGCGCCAGCAGCCACCCACACAGGGGGCGATGGTTCGATACGCAGTATTTT.

This clone was observed a few times. The CDR3 DNA reads as TGTGCCACCAGCAGAGTCGGGTCGGGTCAGCCCCAGCATTTT. Translating it yields CATSRVGSGQPQHF. This sequence joins TRBV15 and TRBJ1-5; no reliable D call. This CDR3 is built from 14 residues. V lost 1 base to trimming and J lost 6 bases, with 10 bases between them. Germline CDR1 and CDR2: LNHNV and YYDKDF (reference sequence).

This sequence joins TRBV27 and TRBJ2-1; maybe TRBD1 (6 bases). The CDR3 is made up of 15 amino acids. CDR1 and CDR2 (germline): MNHEY, SMNVEV (reference sequence). V was trimmed by 9 bases and J by 4 bases, leaving 19 bases between them. CDR3 amino acids: CASLSLTGHYNEQFF. CDR3 coding DNA: TGTGCCAGTTTGAGCTTGACGGGACATTACAATGAGCAGTTCTTC.

The gene calls are TRBV5-6 and TRBJ1-2, with D unclear. This CDR3 has 13 residues. Germline lookup yields CDR1 SGHDT and CDR2 YYEEEE. The V end lost 1 base, the J end lost 7 bases, and 11 bases lay between the germline ends. CDR3 region: CASSLYPAAGYTF. CDR3 in DNA: TGTGCCAGCAGCTTGTACCCTGCGGCTGGCTACACCTTC.

For this clone: One junction end disagrees with the germline gene, perhaps due to a read error. The chain links TRBV28 to TRBJ2-7; D is possibly TRBD1 (5 bases). The CDR3 contains 11 residues. Germline V gene sequence: CDR1 MDHEN, CDR2 SYDVKM. The CDR3 region is CASGGSRAAAF. The DNA for the CDR3 is TGTGCCAGCGGCGGTAGCAGGGCGGCTGCTTTC.

The genes are TRBV6-5 and TRBJ2-5; the D gene is possibly TRBD2 (5 bases). The end of the DNA fits TRBJ2-7 better, so the J call may be wrong. The CDR3 loop spans 14 amino acids. Germline-derived CDR1 and CDR2 are MNHEY and SVGAGI. This CDR3 reads CASGVDRTSYEQYF. CDR3 coding DNA: TGTGCCAGCGGCGTGGACCGGACTTCCTACGAGCAGTACTTC.

The chain uses TRBV7-7 and TRBJ2-1; 8 nucleotides match TRBD2. The CDR3 contains 19 residues. The V and J ends lost 2 bases and 6 bases, in that order; junction bases with no gene match: 18. CDR1 and CDR2 from the germline V gene are SSHAT and FNYEAQ (reference sequence). CDR3 DNA: TGTGCCAGCAGCTTATATCCCCCCCGGTCGGGACTAGAGTTCAATGAGCAGTTCTTC. Its translation: CASSLYPPRSGLEFNEQFF. The full variable domain, with the rest looked up from reference TRBV7-7 and TRBJ2-1, is GAGVSQSPRYKVTKRGQDVTLRCDPISSHATLYWYQQALGQGPEFLTYFNYEAQPDKSGLPSDRFSAERPEGSISTLTIQRTEQRDSAMYRCASSLYPPRSGLEFNEQFFGPGTRLTVL.

The chain employs TRBV13 and TRBJ2-1; TRBD2 matches at 9 bases. V lost 0 bases and J lost 7; bases outside the gene matches: 7. Germline V gene data show CDR1 as PRHDT and CDR2 as FYEKMQ (reference sequence). This CDR3 has 16 residues. The CDR3 DNA follows: TGTGCCAGCAGCTTAGGGGGAGCGGGAGGCAAAAATGAGCAGTTCTTC. Its protein is CASSLGGAGGKNEQFF.

This clone was counted once. The V call is TRBV5-4, the J call TRBJ1-2, with D maybe TRBD1 (6 bases). This CDR3 is built from 15 residues. V was pared by 4 bases and J by 1 base, with 14 bases between. The germline V gene has CDR1 SGHNT and CDR2 YYREEE (reference sequence). The CDR3 sequence: CASSPGQLLNYGYTF. For the CDR3, the DNA is TGTGCCAGCAGCCCAGGACAGCTTCTTAACTATGGCTACACCTTC.

The table lists this clone with a count of one. This chain joins TRBV28 and TRBJ1-2, with D tentatively TRBD1 (6 bases). V was clipped by 6 bases and J by 4 bases, with 9 bases between them. This CDR3 has 12 amino acids. CDR1 MDHEN and CDR2 SYDVKM come from the germline V gene. The CDR3 loop reads CASSGQIYGYTF. In DNA form, the CDR3 reads TGTGCCAGCAGCGGACAGATCTATGGCTACACCTTC.

This clone has a single count. The chain recombines TRBV5-4 with TRBJ2-1, with 12 bases lining up with TRBD1. The CDR3 length is 16 residues. Losses at the gene ends were 7 bases for V and 10 bases for J; bases not matched to a gene: 15. Germline CDR1 SGHNT, CDR2 YYREEE (reference sequence). The CDR3: CASRDKSGQGAREQFF. CDR3 DNA sequence: TGTGCCAGCCGGGATAAGTCGGGACAGGGGGCGAGAGAGCAGTTCTTC.

The V and J genes are TRBV5-1 and TRBJ1-1; D gene uncertain. The CDR3 is made up of 13 amino acids. Trimming took off 9 bases at V and 0 bases at J, with 12 bases between the two ends. From germline, CDR1 is SGHRS and CDR2 YFSETQ. CDR3 in amino acids: CANNRELNTEAFF. In DNA, the CDR3 is TGCGCCAACAATCGGGAGTTGAACACTGAAGCTTTCTTT.

The rearrangement joins TRBV9 to TRBJ1-1; 9 nucleotides match TRBD1. Germline CDR1 is SGDLS and CDR2 is YYNGEE. This CDR3 has 16 amino acids. V lost 4 bases, J lost 2 bases, and 9 bases stayed unmatched. Here the CDR3 DNA reads TGTGCCAGCAGCACTCGACAGGGGGATTTAAACACTGAAGCTTTCTTT. Protein product: CASSTRQGDLNTEAFF. The full variable domain, its missing parts supplied by reference TRBV9 and TRBJ1-1, is DSGVTQTPKHLITATGQRVTLRCSPRSGDLSVYWYQQSLDQGLQFLIQYYNGEERAKGNILERFSAQQFPDLHSELNLSSLELGDSALYFCASSTRQGDLNTEAFFGQGTRLTVV.

Notes on this clone: Other DNA sequences within the sample encode an identical CDR3. The chain couples TRBV10-2 to TRBJ2-3, with 11 bases matching TRBD2. The CDR3 sequence is 15 residues long. The junction had 1 base not matched to a gene; V was cut back by 0 bases and J by 5 bases. Germline CDR1 reads WSHSY; CDR2 reads SAAADI. This chain's CDR3 is CASSESGTSGDTQYF. The CDR3 DNA follows: TGCGCCAGCAGTGAGTCAGGGACTAGCGGAGATACGCAGTATTTT.

The chain recombines TRBV9 with TRBJ2-7, with 13 nucleotides matching TRBD2. The trim removed 3 bases at V and 4 bases at J, leaving 4 bases unmatched. This CDR3 has 15 amino acids. Looked up from germline, CDR1 is SGDLS and CDR2 is YYNGEE. The CDR3, as DNA: TGTGCCAGCAGCGCCTGGACTAGCGGGAGATACGAGCAGTACTTC. This codes for CASSAWTSGRYEQYF.